The source of this T cell receptor (beta chain) is a study of T cells after yellow fever vaccination (dated by TCRdb to about 2019). Describing the broader study: The SMART-Seq v4 Ultra Low Input RNA kit was used to prepare libraries from fractions with low cell numbers. To track T-cell clones before and after primary and booster YFV17D yellow fever vaccination, bulk TCR alpha and beta repertoires were sequenced longitudinally. Two healthy male donors, one aged 18 to 30 and one aged 30 to 40 years, made up the cohort. Blood was drawn at multiple timepoints before and after primary and secondary immunization, with bulk PBMC replicates and cell subsets isolated.

The treatment or condition label on this specimen signifies: live attenuated yellow fever vaccine strain. A standard Ficoll-Paque protocol was used to isolate PBMCs from peripheral blood. CD4 and CD8 T-cell fractions were isolated with Dynabeads CD4 and CD8 positive selection kits. TriZol was used to extract RNA from bulk PBMCs, from CD4 and CD8 fractions, and from dextramer-positive and dextramer-negative fractions. Points on this clonotype: The clone's antigen remains unknown. One base away there is no much larger clone; base qualities are not given.

Germline trimming amounts to 1 base on V and 1 base on J, with 12 as the count of junction bases outside the gene matches. The CDR3 holds 18 amino acids from the cysteine to the phenylalanine. CDR3 DNA is the only sequence kept; it has 54 bases, read in frame from the first base. Overall study results and their limits: A small fraction of clonotypes appeared in both the CD4 and CD8 compartments, likely as a result of convergent recombination. The secondary T-cell response was weaker than the primary response but faster, peaking on day 5 instead of day 15. After the booster, most of the clones that had expanded following primary vaccination were detected again (almost 98% of CD4 and 80% to 90% of CD8), which suggests that memory was broadly maintained. Because abundant contaminating clonotypes from the bulk population could be contained in FACS-sorted repertoires, computational filtering was required. Because the study included only two donors, the extent to which the findings can be generalized is limited.

TCR cDNA was synthesized by 5'RACE template switching, which introduced a universal primer site and unique molecular identifiers. Priming of cDNA synthesis was performed from both the TCR alpha and TCR beta constant segments. Library amplification involved two PCR steps, and the second step added sample barcodes and sequencing adapters. Sequencing of libraries was done on Illumina HiSeq 2500 (2x100 bp) or NovaSeq (2x150 bp). Per the authors' processing: MIGEC handled demultiplexing of reads and collapsing into UMI consensus sequences, while MiXCR performed V(D)J alignment. Using edgeR on replicate PBMC samples, clonotypes were called vaccine-responding if FDR was below 0.01 and the log2 fold change was above 5 up to day 15. Each bulk clonotype was labeled CD4 or CD8 based on which sequenced repertoire, CD4 or CD8, contained the clonotype at higher abundance. The raw public data were reprocessed by TCRdb itself: fastp quality trimming at Q25, MiXCR clonotype calling, in-frame beta chains only. Rows with a matching CDR3 protein are joined into one entry that keeps the most common DNA and genes. Clone size and V and J calls follow TCRdb, not the original study. Here the sample has 240,000 or so distinct CDR3 sequences; about 7% occur a single time. Around 0.9% of the sample lies in the top ten.

Sequencing was performed on CD4+ T cells sorted from PBMCs, taken 15 days after the yellow fever booster vaccination. The chain uses TRBV12-3 or TRBV12-4 and TRBJ1-2, and 7 bases in between align with TRBD1. The source is a man aged 30-40 years who received the YFV17D yellow fever vaccine. The DNA sequence is given as TGTGCCAGCAGTTTAGATGCGGCGGGGACAGCCTTTAACTATGGCTACACCTTC. It translates as CASSLDAAGTAFNYGYTF.